A selection of T cell receptor beta chains follows, all from one sample in a study of blood T cell repertoires in COVID-19. Profiling relied on immunoSEQ multiplex PCR, and the TCRdb table lists in-frame clones only, not all of them. Among about 190,000 clones listed, around nine tenths were seen once. Sequences were obtained from peripheral blood. The receptors originated from a man aged 30 to 45 with acute or convalescent COVID-19. Each CDR3 is given with its conserved first and last residue. Fields, in order: V gene, clone size, D gene, J gene, CDR3 DNA, CDR3 protein. D genes are given only for firm matches. The size entry is marked missing in some rows and otherwise reads once, few, many or a size class.

>TRBV3-1/TRBV3-2|.|.|TRBJ1-2
TGTGCCATCAATGACAGGCGCTATGGCTACACCTTC
CAINDRRYGYTF
>TRBV10-3|.|TRBD2|TRBJ2-7
TGTGCCATCAGTGAGACCCTAAGCGGGGGTCTGAAAGAGCAGTACTTC
CAISETLSGGLKEQYF
>TRBV14|.|.|TRBJ2-3
TGTGCCAGCAGCCAAGATCTAGGACACAGGGTTCTACGCACAGATACGCAGTATTTT
CASSQDLGHRVLRTDTQYF
>TRBV5-1|once|.|TRBJ1-1
TGCGCCAGCAGCTTGGTTTCAGGGAAAACTGAAGCTTTCTTT
CASSLVSGKTEAFF
>TRBV25-1|.|.|TRBJ2-5
TGTGCCAGCTATTACTCATTCAGGGTTGGTGAGACCCAGTACTTC
CASYYSFRVGETQYF
>TRBV7-9|few|TRBD1|TRBJ1-2
TGTGCCAGCAGCTTAAGGGACAGGGGTGGCTACACCTTC
CASSLRDRGGYTF
>TRBV7-7|few|TRBD1|TRBJ2-1
TGTGCTAGCAGCCAGGACAGGGAGAATGAGCAGTTCTTC
CASSQDRENEQFF
>TRBV13|.|.|TRBJ1-2
TGTGCCAGCAGCTTCCTTGACGGAGACTATGGCTACACCTTC
CASSFLDGDYGYTF
>TRBV7-6|few|.|TRBJ2-7
TGTGCCAGCAGCTTAGTTCTTAGGACAGTGTCCTACGAGCAGTACTTC
CASSLVLRTVSYEQYF
>TRBV15|.|.|TRBJ1-2
TGTGCCACCAGCAGAGGGGCTCAGAGTTCGGGCTACACCTTC
CATSRGAQSSGYTF
>TRBV2|.|TRBD2|TRBJ2-1
TGTGCCAGCCGTGCCCGCAGCGGGGGACCTGGGGAGCAGTTCTTC
CASRARSGGPGEQFF
>TRBV5-1|.|.|TRBJ2-2
TGCGCCAGCAGTCAAGGACTGACCAGTAACACCGGGGAGCTGTTTTTT
CASSQGLTSNTGELFF
>TRBV14|.|.|TRBJ2-3
TGTGCCAGCAGCAGTCACCCGGGAGATACGCAGTATTTT
CASSSHPGDTQYF
>TRBV27|.|.|TRBJ2-7
TGTGCCAGCAGTTCCATTGGACAGAAGCAGTACTTC
CASSSIGQKQYF
>TRBV6-4|.|TRBD2|TRBJ2-2
TGTGCCAGCAAGATCACGGGGGGGAACACCGGGGAGCTGTTTTTT
CASKITGGNTGELFF
>TRBV7-6|once|TRBD2|TRBJ2-1
TGTGCCAGCAGCCACCCGCGGGGGGGGGTTAATAATGAGCAGTTCTTC
CASSHPRGGVNNEQFF
>TRBV30|.|TRBD1|TRBJ2-2
TGTGCCTGGCGCTTCACAGGGGGCGTCACCGGGGAGCTGTTTTTT
CAWRFTGGVTGELFF
>TRBV14|many|.|TRBJ2-2
TGTGCCAGCAGCCCCCAGGGGCGAGGTACCGGGGAGCTGTTTTTT
CASSPQGRGTGELFF
>TRBV19|.|.|TRBJ2-7
TGTGCCAGTAGTCATTCTGGGCCTGCCTACGAGCAGTACTTC
CASSHSGPAYEQYF
>TRBV20-1|few|.|TRBJ1-5
TGCAGTGCTAGGCAGGGTCAGCCCCAGCATTTT
CSARQGQPQHF
>TRBV30|.|.|TRBJ2-3
TGTGCCTGGAGCAGGGATACGCAGTATTTT
CAWSRDTQYF
>TRBV9|.|.|TRBJ1-6
TGTGCCAGCAGCTTACTGGGGGACAAGGATTCACCCCTCCACTTT
CASSLLGDKDSPLHF
>TRBV28|.|TRBD1|TRBJ1-3
TGTGCCAGCAGTCCGATACCCCGTTGGACAGGGTTTGGAAACACCATATATTTT
CASSPIPRWTGFGNTIYF
>TRBV28|.|.|TRBJ1-5
TGTGCCAGCAGTTTGCAGTCAGGGCCATCCCAGCCCCAGCATTTT
CASSLQSGPSQPQHF
>TRBV28|.|.|TRBJ1-6
TGTGCCAGCAGAAAACCGGGACAATATAATTCACCCCTCCACTTT
CASRKPGQYNSPLHF
>TRBV10-3|.|TRBD1|TRBJ2-1
TGTGCCATCAGTGAGTTCCGGGACAGGGAAAACAATGAGCAGTTCTTC
CAISEFRDRENNEQFF
>TRBV19|.|.|TRBJ2-7
TGTGCCAGTAGTCGGGCGGTGGGGCTCGGCGAGCAGTACTTC
CASSRAVGLGEQYF
>TRBV9|.|.|TRBJ1-4
TGTGCCAGCAGCGCGGACAGCCTTAGAACTAATGAAAAACTGTTTTTT
CASSADSLRTNEKLFF
>TRBV7-6|.|.|TRBJ2-5
TGTGCCAGCAGCCGTTCAGGTGGTAAAGAGACCCAGTACTTC
CASSRSGGKETQYF
>TRBV6-5|.|.|TRBJ2-5
TGTGCCAGCAGCTTAAACGAGCAGGGGCTACTGTACTTC
CASSLNEQGLLYF
>TRBV27|.|TRBD1|TRBJ1-6
TGTGCCAGCAGTATCTCGGACAGGGGCAATTCACCCCTCCACTTT
CASSISDRGNSPLHF
>TRBV29-1|.|.|TRBJ1-4
TGCAGCGTGGTGACAGAGACTAATGAAAAACTGTTTTTT
CSVVTETNEKLFF
>TRBV6-5|.|TRBD1|TRBJ1-2
TGTGCCACCGCCGAATCAGGGGGCAGGAACTATGGCTACACCTTC
CATAESGGRNYGYTF
>TRBV9|.|TRBD1|TRBJ1-3
TGTGCCAGCAGCGCCCAGGGGGTGACAGGAAACACCATATATTTT
CASSAQGVTGNTIYF
>TRBV5-1|.|.|TRBJ2-3
TGCGCCAGCAGTCAGACTAGTTCCGGCACAGATACGCAGTATTTT
CASSQTSSGTDTQYF
>TRBV29-1|.|TRBD1|TRBJ2-7
TGCAGTGGAGACAGGGGAGTTCACGAGCAGTACTTC
CSGDRGVHEQYF
>TRBV30|.|.|TRBJ1-6
TGTGCCTGGTCTTACGGTGGTAATTCACCCCTCCACTTT
CAWSYGGNSPLHF
>TRBV3-1/TRBV3-2|.|.|TRBJ1-2
TGTGCCAGCAGCCACAAAGACAGAGACCCCTATGGCTACACCTTC
CASSHKDRDPYGYTF
>TRBV19|.|TRBD1|TRBJ1-2
TGTGCCAGTACCCATAGGGACAGCTACTATGGCTACACCTTC
CASTHRDSYYGYTF
>TRBV28|.|TRBD1|TRBJ2-1
TGTGCCAGCAAGGGGACCGGGACAGGGCATAATGAGCAGTTCTTC
CASKGTGTGHNEQFF
>TRBV29-1|.|TRBD2|TRBJ2-3
TGCAGCGTCTTGATAGCGGGGTTCACAGATACGCAGTATTTT
CSVLIAGFTDTQYF
>TRBV6-1|.|.|TRBJ1-2
TGTGCCAGCAGTGAATCGGGGATCTTCGCTAACTATGGCTACACCTTC
CASSESGIFANYGYTF
>TRBV5-1|.|TRBD2|TRBJ2-5
TGCGCCAGCAGGTCCGGGACTAGCGGAGAGACCCAGTACTTC
CASRSGTSGETQYF
>TRBV7-3|.|.|TRBJ1-4
TGTGCCAGCAGCTTAAATGCCAACACAGAAAAACTGTTTTTT
CASSLNANTEKLFF
>TRBV28|.|.|TRBJ2-2
TGTGCCAGCTACTCTATGTTGGGGACAAGACTCACCGGGGAGCTGTTTTTT
CASYSMLGTRLTGELFF
>TRBV10-1|few|.|TRBJ2-7
TGCGCCAGCAGTGAGTCTACAGGGACCAACTACGAGCAGTACTTC
CASSESTGTNYEQYF
>TRBV28|.|TRBD1|TRBJ1-1
TGTGCCAGCAGCTACGGACAGGGTTTCAGAACTGAAGCTTTCTTT
CASSYGQGFRTEAFF
>TRBV7-9|once|TRBD2|TRBJ2-3
TGTGCCAGCAGAACACTAGCGTCCACAGATACGCAGTATTTT
CASRTLASTDTQYF
>TRBV11-2|.|TRBD2|TRBJ2-2
TGTGCCAGCAGCTCACTAGCGAGAAACACCGGGGAGCTGTTTTTT
CASSSLARNTGELFF
>TRBV5-1|.|TRBD1|TRBJ2-5
TGCGCCAGCAGCCCACTAGGGACAGGCCAAGAGACCCAGTACTTC
CASSPLGTGQETQYF
>TRBV5-5|once|TRBD2|TRBJ2-1
TGTGCCAGCAGCTTGGCTAGCGGGGCCGAGCAGTTCTTC
CASSLASGAEQFF
>TRBV24-1|.|TRBD2|TRBJ2-1
TGTGCCACAGGACTAGCGGGATCAGATGAGCAGTTCTTC
CATGLAGSDEQFF
>TRBV20-1|.|.|TRBJ2-1
TGCAGTGCTAGTCCCACATCTAGGCTAGTCTCCTACAATGAGCAGTTCTTC
CSASPTSRLVSYNEQFF
>TRBV5-1|.|TRBD2|TRBJ2-1
TGCGCCAGCAGTACTTTGATGGGCGGGAGTCGCAATGAGCAGTTCTTC
CASSTLMGGSRNEQFF